This T cell receptor (beta chain) derives from a study of control samples from healthy donors and cancer patients. Sequencing used immunoSEQ multiplex PCR; TCRdb keeps in-frame clones, though not all of them. The sample holds 70,000 to 80,000 clones, approximately 80% seen once. Sequenced input: blood. The receptor was derived from a middle-aged man in good health.

CDR3 loop: CASSPFMYGNQPQHF. CDR3 nucleotides: TGTGCCAGCAGTCCTTTTATGTATGGCAATCAGCCCCAGCATTTT. This rearrangement joins TRBV28 to TRBJ1-5; no clear D. Germline assignment: CDR1 MDHEN and CDR2 SYDVKM. V dropped 5 bases and J dropped 2 bases, with 13 bases sitting between them. The CDR3 sequence is 15 residues long.